The 21 T cell receptor beta chains below come from one sample, sequenced in a study of shared clonotypes between healthy human individuals. Some clones are missing from TCRdb's copy, which holds only in-frame ones; the method was immunoSEQ multiplex PCR. Here the sample spans about 2.3 million clones, about 90% being singletons. The sequencing sample was made of naive CD4+ T cells from PBMCs. Specified subset: CD45RA+ positively selected. Every receptor here comes from a man aged 18 to 30 in good health. Some clones in this sample may be carry-over from other donors' samples.

A remark on this clone: The sample carries other DNA sequences with the same CDR3. The V call is TRBV5-1, the J call TRBJ2-7; D possibly uses TRBD1 or TRBD2 (5 bases each). In germline, CDR1 is SGHRS, CDR2 YFSETQ. This CDR3 has 15 amino acids. V was clipped by 0 bases and J by 0 bases, with 10 bases between them. CDR3: CASSLGGVSSYEQYF. In DNA, the CDR3 is TGCGCCAGCAGCTTGGGAGGGGTGAGCTCCTACGAGCAGTACTTC.

The genes are TRBV28 and TRBJ2-7; D is undetermined. This CDR3 contains 11 residues. V lost 6 bases and J lost 3, with 6 bases in between. CDR1 and CDR2 from the germline V gene are MDHEN and SYDVKM. CDR3 DNA: TGTGCCAGCAGCGGCATCTACGAGCAGTACTTC. Encoded protein: CASSGIYEQYF.

This chain connects TRBV27 to TRBJ1-4; 8 bases align to TRBD1. The CDR3 consists of 13 residues. The V gene's germline CDR1 is MNHEY and CDR2 SMNVEV (reference sequence). Unmatched junction bases numbered 2, after V lost 6 bases and J lost 5 bases. CDR3 DNA sequence: TGTGCCAGCAGACGGACAGGGAATGAAAAACTGTTTTTT. Its translation: CASRRTGNEKLFF.

With respect to this clone: The same CDR3 arises from other DNA sequences in this sample as well. The V and J genes are TRBV5-1 and TRBJ2-5, with D perhaps matching TRBD2 (6 bases). The germline gives CDR1 SGHRS, CDR2 YFSETQ. The CDR3 runs to 14 residues. V was clipped by 0 bases and J by 5 bases, with 11 bases between them. CDR3 bases: TGCGCCAGCAGCTTGGTCGGAGGGGTGGAGACCCAGTACTTC. Translating it yields CASSLVGGVETQYF.

The chain combines TRBV5-4 with TRBJ2-5; weak D call: TRBD1 (5 bases). Germline CDR1 SGHNT, CDR2 YYREEE (reference sequence). This CDR3 has 14 residues. Trimming took off 1 base at V and 2 bases at J, with 9 bases between the two ends. CDR3 coding DNA: TGTGCCAGCAGCTTGAGCAGGGCTCAAGAGACCCAGTACTTC. It is translated as CASSLSRAQETQYF.

The chain couples TRBV9 to TRBJ2-7; tentative D call: TRBD2 (6 bases). Germline CDR1 reads SGDLS; CDR2 reads YYNGEE. The CDR3 length is 15 residues. The ends were cut back, 0 bases at V and 5 bases at J, with 15 bases in the middle. The CDR3 coding sequence is TGTGCCAGCAGCGTAGAAGGAGGGAGTGTCGACGAGCAGTACTTC. Translating it yields CASSVEGGSVDEQYF.

DNA for the CDR3: TGTGCCAGCAGCACCGGGACTAGCGGGAGCAGGTACGAGCAGTACTTC. Amino acids: CASSTGTSGSRYEQYF. The genes are TRBV7-2 and TRBJ2-7; 14 positions match TRBD2. V was pared by 5 bases and J by 4 bases, with 7 bases of the junction left unmatched. CDR1 is SGHTA, CDR2 FQGNSA, per germline. The CDR3 spans 16 residues.

The chain is built from TRBV9 and TRBJ2-3; 12 nucleotides line up with TRBD2. V was clipped by 3 bases and J by 4 bases; unmatched bases: 3. This CDR3 is built from 15 residues. The germline V gene has CDR1 SGDLS and CDR2 YYNGEE. The CDR3 coding sequence is TGTGCCAGCAGCGCGACTAGCGGGAGTTCAGATACGCAGTATTTT. Its protein product is CASSATSGSSDTQYF.

The rearrangement links TRBV28 to TRBJ2-3; the D gene could be TRBD1 or TRBD2 (5 bases each). Trimming took off 11 bases at V and 1 base at J, with 19 bases between the two ends. Germline V gene sequence: CDR1 MDHEN, CDR2 SYDVKM. This CDR3 has 15 residues. CDR3 sequence: CACKPGSQRTDTQYF. In DNA, the CDR3 is TGTGCCTGCAAACCAGGGAGCCAACGCACAGATACGCAGTATTTT.

To note about this clone: The identical CDR3 is also encoded by other nucleotide sequences in the sample. V is TRBV7-3 and J is TRBJ2-5; TRBD2 agrees at 10 bases. V was pared by 2 bases and J by 0 bases, with 0 bases of the junction left unmatched. The CDR3 sequence is 15 residues long. Germline CDR1 is SGHTA and CDR2 is FQGTGA. DNA for the CDR3: TGTGCCAGCAGCTTACTAGCGGGGGACCAAGAGACCCAGTACTTC. This sequence encodes CASSLLAGDQETQYF.

The rearrangement links TRBV11-2 to TRBJ2-7; D is uncertain. The CDR3 is 13 residues long. The V gene lost 0 bases and the J gene lost 6 bases, with 9 bases spanning the gap. Germline lookup yields CDR1 SGHAT and CDR2 FQNNGV. The CDR3 region has the DNA TGTGCCAGCAGCTTAGAGGTGGGCAGCGAGCAGTACTTC. Amino acids: CASSLEVGSEQYF.

This clone was found a few times. CDR3 nucleotide sequence: TGTGCCAGCAGCCTAGGTAGGGCTTTCTTT. It codes for CASSLGRAFF. The chain combines TRBV7-2 with TRBJ1-1, with D uncertain. CDR1 is SGHTA, CDR2 FQGNSA, per germline. Trimming shortened V by 5 bases and J by 11 bases, and 9 bases separated the two germline ends. This CDR3 has 10 residues.

V and J are TRBV7-9 and TRBJ2-5; possibly TRBD2 for D (5 bases). Germline CDR1 is SEHNR and CDR2 is FQNEAQ (reference sequence). This CDR3 is 14 amino acids long. V lost 0 bases to trimming and J lost 4 bases, with 9 bases between them. The CDR3 DNA sequence: TGTGCCAGCAGCTTAGCGTTGACTACAGAGACCCAGTACTTC. It codes for CASSLALTTETQYF.

The genes are TRBV7-9 and TRBJ2-7; D is possibly TRBD1 (8 bases). Germline V gene sequence: CDR1 SEHNR, CDR2 FQNEAQ (reference sequence). V was clipped by 1 base and J by 5 bases, with 18 bases between them. CDR3 length: 16 residues. This CDR3 is CASSLGEGRGRNEQYF. The CDR3 nucleotides are TGTGCCAGCAGCTTAGGGGAGGGCAGGGGGCGTAACGAGCAGTACTTC.

Points on this clone: The same CDR3 is also encoded by other DNA sequences in this sample. V is TRBV25-1 and J is TRBJ1-1, with D perhaps matching TRBD1 (6 bases). In germline, CDR1 is MGHDK, CDR2 SYGVNS. The ends were cut back, 3 bases at V and 4 bases at J, with 12 bases in the middle. CDR3 size: 14 residues. The CDR3: CASSEGGASTEAFF. In DNA form, the CDR3 reads TGTGCCAGCAGTGAGGGGGGGGCGAGCACTGAAGCTTTCTTT.

The genes are TRBV18 and TRBJ2-7, with TRBD2 matching 11 bases. CDR1 and CDR2 from the germline V gene are KGHSH and LQKENI. The CDR3 is made up of 14 amino acids. Unmatched junction bases numbered 8, after V lost 3 bases and J lost 10 bases. For the CDR3, the DNA is TGTGCCAGCTCACCTCCGGGACTAGCGGCTCAACAGTACTTC. This codes for CASSPPGLAAQQYF.

This chain links TRBV7-9 with TRBJ2-7, with a tentative D call TRBD1 (7 bases). V lost 0 bases and J lost 2, with 14 bases in between. Germline loops: CDR1 SEHNR, CDR2 FQNEAQ (reference sequence). This CDR3 is 16 amino acids long. CDR3 coding DNA: TGTGCCAGCAGCTTAGCTGCGGGGACAGCAGCCTACGAGCAGTACTTC. It translates to CASSLAAGTAAYEQYF.

Only one count was recorded for this clone. This chain joins TRBV7-8 and TRBJ2-5; TRBD1 agrees at 8 bases. The V gene's germline CDR1 is SGHVS and CDR2 FQNEAQ. With 5 bases clipped from V and 3 bases from J, the junction kept 5 bases outside the gene matches. The CDR3 loop spans 14 amino acids. CDR3 bases: TGTGCCAGCAGCCATGGACAGGGCGAAGAGACCCAGTACTTC. It encodes CASSHGQGEETQYF.

The chain uses TRBV18 and TRBJ2-1; 7 bases are a match to TRBD1. Germline CDR1 is KGHSH and CDR2 is LQKENI. The V segment lost 3 bases and the J segment 9 bases; nucleotides outside the gene matches: 8. The CDR3 is made up of 14 amino acids. CDR3 in DNA: TGTGCCAGCTCACCCAAACAGGGGATGGGTGAGCAGTTCTTC. This codes for CASSPKQGMGEQFF.

V and J are TRBV7-2 and TRBJ2-6, with 8 bases that match TRBD2. CDR1 SGHTA and CDR2 FQGNSA come from the germline V gene. The trim removed 1 base at V and 2 bases at J, leaving 7 bases unmatched. This CDR3 has 18 residues. CDR3 residues: CASSLEPAGATGANVLTF. CDR3 nucleotide sequence: TGTGCCAGCAGCTTAGAACCAGCGGGAGCTACTGGGGCCAACGTCCTGACTTTC.

The CDR3, as DNA: TGTGCCAGCAGCTTGGGAACAGGGGCTTACTCTGGGGCCAACGTCCTGACTTTC. Its protein product is CASSLGTGAYSGANVLTF. The chain carries TRBV5-5 and TRBJ2-6; 7 bases align to TRBD1. With 0 bases clipped from V and 0 bases from J, the junction kept 6 bases outside the gene matches. CDR1 SGHKS and CDR2 YYEKEE come from the germline V gene (reference sequence). This CDR3 comprises 18 residues.